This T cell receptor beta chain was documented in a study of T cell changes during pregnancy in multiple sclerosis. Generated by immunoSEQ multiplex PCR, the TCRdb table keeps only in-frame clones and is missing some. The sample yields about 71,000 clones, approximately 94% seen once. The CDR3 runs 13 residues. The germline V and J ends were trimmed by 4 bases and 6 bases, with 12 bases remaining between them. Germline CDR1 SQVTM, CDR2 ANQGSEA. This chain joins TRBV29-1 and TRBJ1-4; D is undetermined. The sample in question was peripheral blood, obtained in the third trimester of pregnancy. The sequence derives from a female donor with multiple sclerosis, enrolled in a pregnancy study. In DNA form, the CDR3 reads TGCAGCGTTGTAGTGGTTACTGATGAAAAACTGTTTTTT. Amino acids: CSVVVVTDEKLFF.